Below, 10 T cell receptor beta chains from the same sample are listed, as sequenced in a study of T cells in Graves' hyperthyroidism and ophthalmopathy. The TCR beta CDR3 regions underwent amplification using RNA transcripts as the source. A first-round RT-PCR of the TCR CDR3 used the HTBI primer set. A single record per CDR3 protein comes from TCRdb applying MiXCR to the multiplex PCR reads. The sample has 600,000 or so distinct CDR3 sequences, approximately 15% seen once. Sequencing input: blood. Receptor source: a woman in her forties or fifties with Graves' ophthalmopathy.

Many counts were recorded for this clonotype. The rearrangement uses TRBV7-8 and TRBJ2-7; D is possibly TRBD1 (6 bases). Germline lookup yields CDR1 SGHVS and CDR2 FQNEAQ. V was pared by 5 bases and J by 5 bases, with 19 bases between. This CDR3 spans 15 amino acids. The CDR3 DNA reads TGTGCCAGCAGCCCGCCGGCAGGGGTTATCCACGAGCAGTACTTC. Translated, it gives CASSPPAGVIHEQYF.

This clonotype was seen many times. CDR3 bases: TGTGCCAGCAGCCGGACAGGGGGCGCGGGGACTGAAGCTTTCTTT. Its protein is CASSRTGGAGTEAFF. The V gene is TRBV27, the J gene TRBJ1-1, with 11 bases identical to TRBD1. Germline trimming cut 6 bases from V and 5 bases from J; bases unmatched to any gene: 8. Germline V gene data show CDR1 as MNHEY and CDR2 as SMNVEV (reference sequence). The CDR3 runs to 15 residues.

V is TRBV11-1 and J is TRBJ2-3, with D perhaps matching TRBD1 (5 bases). V lost 5 bases and J 2 bases, leaving 8 bases between the germline ends. The CDR3 spans 13 residues. CDR1 and CDR2 from the germline V gene are SGHAT and FQDESV (reference sequence). The CDR3 DNA sequence: TGTGCCAGCAGCGAAGGGGACACAGATACGCAGTATTTT. This encodes CASSEGDTDTQYF.

The J gene is TRBJ2-7, the V gene TRBV6-2 or TRBV6-3; TRBD2 aligns across 12 bases. Germline CDR1 and CDR2: MNHEY and SVGEGT. V gave up 7 bases and J gave up 3 bases; unmatched junction bases: 7. The length of the CDR3 is 15 residues. CDR3 protein: CASTSGLAGNYEQYF. In DNA form, the CDR3 reads TGTGCCAGCACCTCGGGACTAGCGGGTAACTACGAGCAGTACTTC.

The chain carries TRBV5-1 and TRBJ2-1; 8 nucleotides align to TRBD2. The CDR3 totals 17 residues. The germline V gene encodes CDR1 SGHRS and CDR2 YFSETQ. Losses at the gene ends were 1 base for V and 7 bases for J; bases not matched to a gene: 13. For the CDR3, the DNA is TGCGCCAGCAGCTTGTTGGCTTTAGCGGGGCCCGGGAATGAGCAGTTCTTC. It codes for CASSLLALAGPGNEQFF.

This clonotype was seen many times. The chain uses TRBV28 and TRBJ1-5; D is unresolved. Deletions cut 1 base from V and 4 bases from J, with 8 bases between. CDR3 length: 14 amino acids. Germline loops: CDR1 MDHEN, CDR2 SYDVKM. The CDR3 sequence: CASSLLGRNQPQHF. In DNA, the CDR3 is TGTGCCAGCAGTTTATTAGGCAGAAATCAGCCCCAGCATTTT. Looking up the rest from reference TRBV28 and TRBJ1-5 gives the full variable domain: DVKVTQSSRYLVKRTGEKVFLECVQDMDHENMFWYRQDPGLGLRLIYFSYDVKMKEKGDIPEGYSVSREKKERFSLILESASTNQTSMYLCASSLLGRNQPQHFGDGTRLSIL.

There are many counts of this clonotype. CDR3 bases: TGTGCCAGCAGTTCGGGCTCAGGAAACTATGGCTACACCTTC. This sequence encodes CASSSGSGNYGYTF. J is TRBJ1-2 and V is TRBV28, with unresolved D. Looked up from germline, CDR1 is MDHEN and CDR2 is SYDVKM. Trimming cost V 4 bases and J 2 bases, with 11 bases left between them. CDR3 length: 14 amino acids.

The sample holds many counts of this clonotype. CDR3 sequence: CASSQEARNTDTQYF. CDR3 sequence (DNA): TGCGCCAGCAGCCAAGAAGCCAGAAACACAGATACGCAGTATTTT. This sequence joins TRBV4-3 and TRBJ2-3; D is undetermined. Looked up from germline, CDR1 is LGHNA and CDR2 is YSLEER. V lost 0 bases and J lost 2, with 9 bases in between. The CDR3 sequence is 15 residues long.

This clonotype was seen at least ten times. This chain links TRBV6-1 with TRBJ2-5, with 9 nucleotides matching TRBD2. Germline loops: CDR1 MNHNS, CDR2 SASEGT. The V and J ends lost 7 bases and 2 bases, in that order; junction bases with no gene match: 5. The CDR3 loop spans 14 amino acids. The CDR3 DNA reads as TGTGCCAGCACTCTAGCGGGATGGCAAGAGACCCAGTACTTC. Translated, it gives CASTLAGWQETQYF.

This clonotype occurred many times. The CDR3 region is CASSSTGAIMNTEAFF. The CDR3 DNA reads as TGTGCCAGCAGCTCAACAGGGGCCATCATGAACACTGAAGCTTTCTTT. The genes are TRBV7-9 and TRBJ1-1, with 7 positions matching TRBD1. The CDR3 runs to 16 residues. The J segment lost 0 bases and the V segment lost 4 bases, leaving 8 bases of the junction unmatched. Looked up from germline, CDR1 is SEHNR and CDR2 is FQNEAQ (reference sequence).